This T cell receptor (beta chain) is drawn from a study of blood T cell repertoires in COVID-19. Looking at the study overall: Collection of acute and convalescent COVID-19 samples took place in the United States, Italy and Spain. Sources were T cells, B-cell-depleted T cells, or PBMCs; the material itself was cDNA or gDNA.

The assay was immunoSEQ multiplex PCR, and TCRdb's table has in-frame clones only and misses some. The sample has 180,000 or so clones, approximately 88% seen once. CDR1 SGHNT and CDR2 YYREEE come from the germline V gene (reference sequence). V lost 2 bases and J 0 bases, leaving 12 bases between the germline ends. The CDR3 extends over 17 amino acids. This clone was counted a few times. This clonotype was obtained from a woman in her forties or fifties with acute or convalescent COVID-19. The material sequenced was peripheral blood. This chain uses TRBV5-4 with TRBJ2-6; TRBD2 is a possible D gene (7 bases). The CDR3 DNA reads TGTGCCAGCAGCTTCGGGGGGCGGAGCTCTGGGGCCAACGTCCTGACTTTC. Translating it yields CASSFGGRSSGANVLTF.